The sequence of this T cell receptor beta chain was determined in a study of identical twins. Overall study findings and caveats: Fewer insertions marked abundant cord blood beta clonotypes; young adult naive trended weakly, memory not at all. Out-of-frame alpha sequences common to twins exhibited an excess of low generation probability.

This clonotype turned up a few times. As yet, its antigen is unknown. Unique molecular identifiers were present on the cDNA, and a universal primer site came from template switching. TCRdb re-called the 5' RACE reads with MiXCR, one entry per CDR3 protein. The data contain 310,000 or so distinct CDR3 sequences, over 8.5% of them singletons. These same records also appear under a second study, on yellow fever vaccine responses in identical twins.

This receptor was taken from a young woman in good health. The sample was CD8+ T cells sorted from blood.

The CDR3 region has the DNA TGCGCCAGCAGCCAGGCAGGGGCAAAACTGTTTTTT. It yields the protein CASSQAGAKLFF. The V call is TRBV4-1, the J call TRBJ1-4; TRBD1 might be the D (6 bases). The germline V gene has CDR1 MGHRA and CDR2 YSYEKL. This CDR3 spans 12 amino acids. V was clipped by 3 bases and J by 10 bases, with 9 bases between them.